Listed below are T cell receptor beta chains from one sample, sequenced in a study of shared clonotypes between healthy human individuals. Repertoires were generated with immunoSEQ multiplex PCR, while TCRdb's copy carries only in-frame clones and drops some. The sample lists about 2.3 million clones, over 90% occurring once. What was sequenced was naive CD4+ T cells from PBMCs. These receptor sequences come from a young man in good health. Some clones in this sample may be carry-over from other donors' samples. Both conserved end residues are part of each CDR3. Fields, in order: clone size, D gene, V gene, J gene, CDR3 DNA, CDR3 protein. D genes are given only for firm matches. Expanded clones get a size class; other rows say once, few or many, or leave the size out.

clone size: -
D gene: TRBD2
V gene: TRBV27
J gene: TRBJ2-5
CDR3 DNA: TGTGCCAGCAGTTCGCCGGGAGGCCGGGAGACCCAGTACTTC
CDR3 protein: CASSSPGGRETQYF

clone size: -
D gene: -
V gene: TRBV6-5
J gene: TRBJ2-1
CDR3 DNA: TGTGCCAGCAGTCCCCAAGCCGGGGAGAAGTTCTTC
CDR3 protein: CASSPQAGEKFF

clone size: -
D gene: TRBD1
V gene: TRBV28
J gene: TRBJ1-1
CDR3 DNA: TGTGCTGGAGGACAGGGGGCACCCACTGAAGCTTTCTTT
CDR3 protein: CAGGQGAPTEAFF

clone size: -
D gene: TRBD2
V gene: TRBV5-1
J gene: TRBJ2-3
CDR3 DNA: TGCGCCAGCAGCTGGACCTACGGGGCGGGAGAGTCGTATACGCAGTATTTT
CDR3 protein: CASSWTYGAGESYTQYF

clone size: -
D gene: -
V gene: TRBV7-9
J gene: TRBJ1-1
CDR3 DNA: TGTGCCAGCAGCCGACAGGTTGAAGCTTTCTTT
CDR3 protein: CASSRQVEAFF

clone size: -
D gene: -
V gene: TRBV28
J gene: TRBJ1-1
CDR3 DNA: TGTGCCAGCAGTTTGGGTCGGGGTCTTGAAGCTTTCTTT
CDR3 protein: CASSLGRGLEAFF

clone size: -
D gene: -
V gene: TRBV29-1
J gene: TRBJ1-4
CDR3 DNA: TGCAGCGTTGAAGATGGTGAAAAACTGTTTTTT
CDR3 protein: CSVEDGEKLFF

clone size: -
D gene: -
V gene: TRBV5-1
J gene: TRBJ2-2
CDR3 DNA: TGCGCCAGCTACCTCGTCGGGGGGGAGCTGTTTTTT
CDR3 protein: CASYLVGGELFF

clone size: -
D gene: -
V gene: TRBV9
J gene: TRBJ2-7
CDR3 DNA: TGTGCCAGCAGCCAGTGGGTAGGGGGGGCCGAGCAGTACTTC
CDR3 protein: CASSQWVGGAEQYF

clone size: -
D gene: -
V gene: TRBV21-1
J gene: TRBJ2-7
CDR3 DNA: TGTGCCAGCAGATTCAGACAGGTCTCCTACGAGCAGTACTTC
CDR3 protein: CASRFRQVSYEQYF

clone size: -
D gene: -
V gene: TRBV11-2
J gene: TRBJ2-7
CDR3 DNA: TGTGCCAGCAGCTTAAACACTAGGAGCTCCTACGAGCAGTACTTC
CDR3 protein: CASSLNTRSSYEQYF

clone size: once
D gene: TRBD2
V gene: TRBV7-6
J gene: TRBJ2-2
CDR3 DNA: TGTGCCAGCAGCTCTCAATCTACTAGCGGGATAAACACCGGGGAGCTGTTTTTT
CDR3 protein: CASSSQSTSGINTGELFF

clone size: -
D gene: TRBD1
V gene: TRBV11-2
J gene: TRBJ2-3
CDR3 DNA: TGTGCCAGCAGCTTAAGGGGGCAAAGCACAGATACGCAGTATTTT
CDR3 protein: CASSLRGQSTDTQYF

clone size: -
D gene: -
V gene: TRBV21-1
J gene: TRBJ1-5
CDR3 DNA: TGTGCCAGCAGCAAAGAGAGACCAGGGGATAGCAATCAGCCCCAGCATTTT
CDR3 protein: CASSKERPGDSNQPQHF

clone size: -
D gene: TRBD2
V gene: TRBV4-2
J gene: TRBJ2-3
CDR3 DNA: TGTGCCAGCAGCCACATAGGGACTAGCGGGAGATCAGATACGCAGTATTTT
CDR3 protein: CASSHIGTSGRSDTQYF

clone size: -
D gene: -
V gene: TRBV1
J gene: TRBJ2-2
CDR3 DNA: TGCACCGGCACCGAGGGGGGGCCCCGAGGCACCGGGGAGCTGTTTTTT
CDR3 protein: CTGTEGGPRGTGELFF